The 14 T cell receptor beta chains listed next were all sequenced from one sample in a study of blood T cell repertoires in COVID-19. Some clones are missing from TCRdb's copy, which holds only in-frame ones; the method was immunoSEQ multiplex PCR. The table lists over 45,000 clones, 75% to 90% of them singletons. Input material: peripheral blood. The receptors stem from a woman aged 55-70 years with acute or convalescent COVID-19.

V is TRBV7-3 and J is TRBJ2-1; D possibly corresponds to TRBD2 (6 bases). V gave up 1 base and J gave up 3 bases, with 13 bases separating them. CDR1 is SGHTA and CDR2 is FQGTGA in the germline V gene. The CDR3 consists of 16 residues. The CDR3 is CASSLMGRRGYNEQFF. The CDR3, as DNA: TGTGCCAGCAGCTTAATGGGACGGCGGGGCTACAATGAGCAGTTCTTC.

The chain links TRBV5-1 to TRBJ1-1; 7 bases are a match to TRBD1. Losses at the gene ends were 3 bases for V and 3 bases for J; bases not matched to a gene: 5. CDR1 and CDR2 (germline): SGHRS, YFSETQ. The CDR3 consists of 14 residues. For the CDR3, the DNA is TGCGCCAGCAGCTGGGGACAGATAGACACTGAAGCTTTCTTT. Translated: CASSWGQIDTEAFF.

The chain joins TRBV14 to TRBJ2-5, with D possibly TRBD1 on 5 matching bases. This CDR3 is 16 amino acids long. With 2 bases removed from V and 5 bases from J, the gap between germline ends came to 18 bases. CDR1 SGHDN and CDR2 FVKESK come from the germline V gene. CDR3 sequence (DNA): TGTGCCAGCAGCCAACAGGGCCTCGTGTTGCGGGAGACCCAGTACTTC. Residues: CASSQQGLVLRETQYF.

The V and J genes are TRBV7-2 and TRBJ1-2; D is unresolved. The CDR3 length is 13 residues. Germline-derived CDR1 and CDR2 are SGHTA and FQGNSA. Trimming removed 1 base at V and 8 bases at J, with 11 bases between. The CDR3 spells CASSLDKAGGYTF. The CDR3 DNA reads TGTGCCAGCAGCTTAGACAAGGCAGGAGGCTACACCTTC.

J is TRBJ1-5 and V is TRBV2; 7 bases are shared with TRBD1. The germline gives CDR1 SNHLY, CDR2 FYNNEI. This CDR3 is built from 13 residues. V lost 6 bases and J lost 7; bases outside the gene matches: 6. The CDR3 DNA reads as TGTGCCAGCAGCAAGGAGGGGGCGCAGCCCCAGCATTTT. Protein sequence: CASSKEGAQPQHF.

The rearrangement uses TRBV5-8 and TRBJ2-3; possible D gene TRBD2, 5 bases. V lost 2 bases and J 2 bases, leaving 12 bases between the germline ends. CDR3 length equals 15 residues. The germline V gene has CDR1 SGHTS and CDR2 YDEGEE. CDR3 in amino acids: CASSLVKRFTDTQYF. CDR3 DNA sequence: TGTGCCAGCAGCTTAGTTAAGCGGTTCACAGATACGCAGTATTTT.

The rearrangement joins TRBV11-2 to TRBJ1-2; unclear D gene. The CDR3 is made up of 17 amino acids. V gave up 1 base and J gave up 0 bases, with 15 bases separating them. Germline CDR1 reads SGHAT; CDR2 reads FQNNGV. The CDR3 loop is CASSLVRGRLSNYGYTF. The CDR3 DNA follows: TGTGCCAGCAGCTTAGTTAGAGGCAGACTCTCTAACTATGGCTACACCTTC.

The genes are TRBV11-2 and TRBJ2-3; 13 bases match TRBD2. This CDR3 has 18 residues. V dropped 2 bases and J dropped 7; count of bases not matched to a gene: 12. Per germline, CDR1 SGHAT and CDR2 FQNNGV. This CDR3 reads CASSLRGTPGLAGNTQYF. The CDR3 nucleotides read TGTGCCAGCAGCTTAAGGGGGACTCCGGGACTAGCGGGAAATACGCAGTATTTT.

This clone has just one count. The genes are TRBV5-1 and TRBJ2-7; no definite D call. Germline V gene data show CDR1 as SGHRS and CDR2 as YFSETQ. The CDR3 runs to 16 residues. V shed 0 bases and J shed 0 bases, with 13 bases lying between them. This CDR3 reads CASSLVVSPSSYEQYF. The CDR3 DNA follows: TGCGCCAGCAGCTTGGTTGTGAGCCCCTCCTCCTACGAGCAGTACTTC.

The gene calls are TRBV30 and TRBJ1-2, with D uncertain. Looked up from germline, CDR1 is GTSNPN and CDR2 is SVGIG (reference sequence). V lost 4 bases and J 10 bases, leaving 10 bases between the germline ends. This CDR3 region has 10 residues. CDR3 nucleotides: TGTGCCTGGATGGCAGGAACCTACACCTTC. It codes for CAWMAGTYTF.

As to this clone: The sample has other DNA sequences that encode this CDR3 too. The V and J genes are TRBV12-3 or TRBV12-4 and TRBJ1-2, with a possible D match to TRBD1 (5 bases). The CDR3 is 13 amino acids. V was shortened by 6 bases and J by 7 bases, with 15 bases between the two germline ends. The CDR3 coding sequence is TGTGCCAGCAGCGGAACAGGTTCAGGTGGCTACACCTTC. Translated: CASSGTGSGGYTF.

V usage is TRBV19 and J usage is TRBJ2-7; possibly TRBD2 for D (6 bases). V was trimmed by 6 bases and J by 7 bases, leaving 13 bases between them. This CDR3 has 12 amino acids. Per the germline V gene, CDR1 is LNHDA and CDR2 is SQIVND (reference sequence). As DNA, the CDR3 is TGTGCCAGTAGGGGACTCCACTTTGAGCAGTACTTC. It specifies CASRGLHFEQYF.

This chain links TRBV18 with TRBJ2-1, with 7 bases that match TRBD2. With V trimmed by 0 bases and J by 8 bases, 10 bases remained unmatched. The germline CDR1 and CDR2 sequences are KGHSH and LQKENI. CDR3 length equals 16 residues. The CDR3 DNA reads as TGTGCCAGCTCACCACCCCCTGCGGGAGTTCCTGATGAGCAGTTCTTC. Protein sequence: CASSPPPAGVPDEQFF.

This clone was seen once. The V call is TRBV28, the J call TRBJ2-7; 9 positions agree with TRBD2. CDR1 is MDHEN, CDR2 SYDVKM, per germline. The CDR3 runs to 16 residues. V shed 2 bases and J 4 bases; nucleotides not matched to a gene: 9. The CDR3 region has the DNA TGTGCCAGCAGTTTACCCGGGGCTAGCGGGAAGTACGAGCAGTACTTC. Encoded protein: CASSLPGASGKYEQYF.